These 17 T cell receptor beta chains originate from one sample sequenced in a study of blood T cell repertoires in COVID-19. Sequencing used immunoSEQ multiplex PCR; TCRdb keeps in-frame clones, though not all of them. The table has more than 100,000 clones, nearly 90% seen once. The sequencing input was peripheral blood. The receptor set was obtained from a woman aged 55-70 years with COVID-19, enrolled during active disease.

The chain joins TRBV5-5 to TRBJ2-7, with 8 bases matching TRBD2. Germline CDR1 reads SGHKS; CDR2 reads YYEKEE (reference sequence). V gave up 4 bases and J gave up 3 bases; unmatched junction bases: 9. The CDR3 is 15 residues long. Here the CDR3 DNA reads TGTGCCAGCAGCCCGGGGGGGTCCCCTTTCTACGAGCAGTACTTC. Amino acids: CASSPGGSPFYEQYF.

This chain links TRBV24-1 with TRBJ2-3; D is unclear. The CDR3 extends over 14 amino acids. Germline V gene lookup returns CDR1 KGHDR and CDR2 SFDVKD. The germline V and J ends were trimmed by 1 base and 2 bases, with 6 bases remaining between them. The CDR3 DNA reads TGTGCCACCAGTGATTTTCCGTCCACAGATACGCAGTATTTT. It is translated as CATSDFPSTDTQYF.

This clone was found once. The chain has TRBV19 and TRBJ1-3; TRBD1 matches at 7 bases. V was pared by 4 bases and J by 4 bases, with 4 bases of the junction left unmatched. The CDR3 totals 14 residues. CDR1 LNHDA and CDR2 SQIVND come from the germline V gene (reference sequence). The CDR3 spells CASSTTGAGNTIYF. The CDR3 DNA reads TGTGCCAGTAGTACAACAGGGGCCGGAAACACCATATATTTT.

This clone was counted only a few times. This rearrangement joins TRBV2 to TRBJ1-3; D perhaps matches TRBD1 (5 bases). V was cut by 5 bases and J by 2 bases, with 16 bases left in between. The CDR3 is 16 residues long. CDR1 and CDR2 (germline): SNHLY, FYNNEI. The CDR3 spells CASSIGQGRTGNTIYF. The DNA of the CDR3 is TGTGCCAGCAGTATTGGGCAGGGTAGGACTGGAAACACCATATATTTT.

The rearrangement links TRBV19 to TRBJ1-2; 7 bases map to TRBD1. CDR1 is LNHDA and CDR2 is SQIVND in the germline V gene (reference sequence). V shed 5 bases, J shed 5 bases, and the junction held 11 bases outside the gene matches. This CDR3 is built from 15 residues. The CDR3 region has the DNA TGTGCCAGTAGTGCCACTCCCGGGACAGTTTATGGCTACACCTTC. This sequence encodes CASSATPGTVYGYTF.

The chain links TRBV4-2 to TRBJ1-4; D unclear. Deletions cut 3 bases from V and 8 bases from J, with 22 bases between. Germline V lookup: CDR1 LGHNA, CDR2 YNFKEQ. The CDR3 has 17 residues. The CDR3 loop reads CASSQSPRRGVGEKLFF. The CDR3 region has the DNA TGTGCCAGCAGCCAGAGCCCCAGGCGGGGAGTGGGGGAAAAACTGTTTTTT.

CDR3 sequence: CASSSGGGDTYEQYF. In DNA form, the CDR3 reads TGCGCCAGCAGCTCTGGAGGGGGGGATACCTACGAGCAGTACTTC. This sequence joins TRBV5-1 and TRBJ2-7; TRBD2 is a possible D gene (7 bases). Per the germline V gene, CDR1 is SGHRS and CDR2 is YFSETQ. The CDR3 is made up of 15 amino acids. V dropped 3 bases and J dropped 2 bases, with 15 bases sitting between them.

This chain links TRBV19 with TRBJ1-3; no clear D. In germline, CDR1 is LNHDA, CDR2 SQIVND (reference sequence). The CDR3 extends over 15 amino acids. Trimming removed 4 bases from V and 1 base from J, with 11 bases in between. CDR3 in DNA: TGTGCCAGTAGTACGACACATAGTTCTGGAAACACCATATATTTT. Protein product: CASSTTHSSGNTIYF.

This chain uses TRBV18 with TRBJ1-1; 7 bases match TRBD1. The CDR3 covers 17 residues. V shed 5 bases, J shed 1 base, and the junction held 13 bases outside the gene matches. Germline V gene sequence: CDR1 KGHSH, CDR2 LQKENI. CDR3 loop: CASSSDRINTANTEAFF. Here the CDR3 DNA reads TGTGCCAGCTCATCGGACAGGATCAACACTGCGAACACTGAAGCTTTCTTT.

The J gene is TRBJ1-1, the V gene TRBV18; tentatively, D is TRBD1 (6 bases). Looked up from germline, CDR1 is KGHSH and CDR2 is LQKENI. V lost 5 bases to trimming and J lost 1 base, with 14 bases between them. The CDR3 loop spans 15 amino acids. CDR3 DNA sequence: TGTGCCAGCTCAACGATCGGGACACCGAACACTGAAGCTTTCTTT. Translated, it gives CASSTIGTPNTEAFF.

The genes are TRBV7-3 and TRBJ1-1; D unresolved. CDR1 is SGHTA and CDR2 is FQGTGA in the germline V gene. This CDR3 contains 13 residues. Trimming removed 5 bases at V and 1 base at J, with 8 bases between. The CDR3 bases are TGTGCCAGCAGCGCTCAGAAGAACACTGAAGCTTTCTTT. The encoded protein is CASSAQKNTEAFF.

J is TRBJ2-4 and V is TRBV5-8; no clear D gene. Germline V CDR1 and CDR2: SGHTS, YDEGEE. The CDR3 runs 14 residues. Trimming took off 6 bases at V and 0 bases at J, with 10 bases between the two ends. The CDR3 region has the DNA TGTGCCAGCATCCTCTACCTAGCCAAAAACATTCAGTACTTC. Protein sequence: CASILYLAKNIQYF.

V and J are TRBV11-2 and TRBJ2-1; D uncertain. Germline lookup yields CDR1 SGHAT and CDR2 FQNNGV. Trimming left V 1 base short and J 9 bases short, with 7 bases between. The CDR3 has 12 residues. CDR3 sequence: CASSLARGEQFF. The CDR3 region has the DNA TGTGCCAGCAGCTTAGCTCGAGGTGAGCAGTTCTTC.

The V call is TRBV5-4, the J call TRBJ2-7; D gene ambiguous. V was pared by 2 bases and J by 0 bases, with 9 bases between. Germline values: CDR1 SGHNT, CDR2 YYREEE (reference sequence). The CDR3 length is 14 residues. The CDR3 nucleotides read TGTGCCAGCAGCTTACAGAGTTCCTCCTACGAGCAGTACTTC. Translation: CASSLQSSSYEQYF.

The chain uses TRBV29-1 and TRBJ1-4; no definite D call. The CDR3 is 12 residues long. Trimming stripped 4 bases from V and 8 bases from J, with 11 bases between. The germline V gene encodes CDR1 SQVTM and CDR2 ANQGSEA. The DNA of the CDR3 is TGCAGCGTTGGGTTAGGAGGAGAAAAACTGTTTTTT. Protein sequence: CSVGLGGEKLFF.

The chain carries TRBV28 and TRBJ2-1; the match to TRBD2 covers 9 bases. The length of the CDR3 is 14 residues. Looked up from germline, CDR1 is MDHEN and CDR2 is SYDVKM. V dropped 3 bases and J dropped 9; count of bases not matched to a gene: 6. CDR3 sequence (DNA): TGTGCCAGCAGTTTGGCGGGGGGGTCTCCTGAGCAGTTCTTC. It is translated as CASSLAGGSPEQFF.

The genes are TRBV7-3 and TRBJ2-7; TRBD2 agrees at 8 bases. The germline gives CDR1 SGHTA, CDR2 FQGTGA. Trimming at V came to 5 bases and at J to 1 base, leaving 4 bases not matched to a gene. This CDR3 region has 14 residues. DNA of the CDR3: TGTGCCAGCAGCCCACGGGGGGGATCCTACGAGCAGTACTTC. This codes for CASSPRGGSYEQYF.